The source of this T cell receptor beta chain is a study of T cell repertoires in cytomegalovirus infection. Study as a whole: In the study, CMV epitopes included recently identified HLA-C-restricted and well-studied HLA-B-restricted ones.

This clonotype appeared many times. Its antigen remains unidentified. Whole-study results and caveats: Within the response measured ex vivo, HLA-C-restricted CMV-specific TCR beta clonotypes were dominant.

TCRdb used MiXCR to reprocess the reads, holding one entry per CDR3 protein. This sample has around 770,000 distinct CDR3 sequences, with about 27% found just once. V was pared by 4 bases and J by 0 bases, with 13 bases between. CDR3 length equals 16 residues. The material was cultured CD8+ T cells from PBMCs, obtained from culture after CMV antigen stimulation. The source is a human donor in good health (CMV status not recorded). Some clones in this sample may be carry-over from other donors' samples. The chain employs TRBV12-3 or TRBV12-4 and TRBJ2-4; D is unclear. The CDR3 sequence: CASSSPRSLAKNIQYF. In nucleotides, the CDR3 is TGTGCCAGCAGTTCCCCCCGGTCTTTAGCCAAAAACATTCAGTACTTC.